This TCR beta chain came from a study of T cell responses to AZD1222 COVID-19 vaccine. Broader study findings: Rises in breadth and depth of Spike-specific TCRs came after two AZD1222 doses. The study found vaccine-associated CD4 TCRs spanning spike, dominant at 160-218 and 743-854.

Produced via immunoSEQ multiplex PCR; TCRdb's table is partial and in-frame only. The sample lists about 120,000 clones, over 80% occurring once. This clone occurred once. What it recognizes is unknown. The source material was peripheral blood, sampled on day 0 of AZD1222 vaccination. This TCR derives from an adult in good health.

The CDR3: CASRLLPGTGVSGPFNEKLFF. DNA of the CDR3: TGCGCCAGCAGGCTCTTACCGGGGACAGGGGTTTCGGGGCCATTTAATGAAAAACTGTTTTTT. V and J are TRBV5-1 and TRBJ1-4; 10 bases agree with TRBD1. The germline gives CDR1 SGHRS, CDR2 YFSETQ. Trimming took 5 bases from V and 4 from J; bases not matched to a gene: 23. The CDR3 loop spans 21 amino acids.